Listed here are 8 T cell receptor beta chains from one sample, sequenced in a study of cytomegalovirus exposure and HLA in healthy donors. With 60 Vbeta and 13 Jbeta primers, the PCR was carried out. The protocol was immunoSEQ multiplex PCR, while the TCRdb copy is restricted to in-frame clones and leaves out a portion. The profile shows 35,000 to 50,000 clones, about 60% of them singletons. The sequencing input was PBMCs. The source of these receptors is a man aged 55 to 70 in good health and CMV-seropositive.

The V gene is TRBV28, the J gene TRBJ1-3; tentative D call: TRBD1 (5 bases). The CDR3 is 15 residues long. V lost 8 bases and J 0 bases, leaving 14 bases between the germline ends. CDR1 is MDHEN and CDR2 is SYDVKM in the germline V gene. As DNA, the CDR3 is TGTGCCAGCGGCCGGGGGTTTTTCTCTGGAAACACCATATATTTT. Its translation is CASGRGFFSGNTIYF.

The rearrangement joins TRBV5-6 to TRBJ2-3; the D gene is possibly TRBD1 (5 bases). The germline gives CDR1 SGHDT, CDR2 YYEEEE. This CDR3 comprises 13 residues. Trimming stripped 4 bases from V and 8 bases from J, with 14 bases between. As DNA, the CDR3 is TGTGCCAGCAGCCAGGACATTATGGGTACGCAGTATTTT. It is translated as CASSQDIMGTQYF. Drawing the rest from reference TRBV5-6 and TRBJ2-3, the complete variable domain is DAGVTQSPTHLIKTRGQQVTLRCSPKSGHDTVSWYQQALGQGPQFIFQYYEEEERQRGNFPDRFSGHQFPNYSSELNVNALLLGDSALYLCASSQDIMGTQYFGPGTRLTVL.

This clone has only a few counts. This chain uses TRBV7-9 with TRBJ2-4; D is perhaps TRBD2 (5 bases). This CDR3 is 13 amino acids long. CDR1 is SEHNR, CDR2 FQNEAQ, per germline (reference sequence). Trimming took off 5 bases at V and 13 bases at J, with 18 bases between the two ends. This CDR3 is CASSTRDSRHQYF. DNA of the CDR3: TGTGCCAGCAGCACTAGGGATAGTCGGCACCAGTACTTC.

This chain connects TRBV4-1 to TRBJ1-4; D not resolved. Trimming pared 2 bases from V and 7 bases from J, leaving 8 bases between. Germline CDR1 MGHRA, CDR2 YSYEKL. CDR3 length: 13 residues. For the CDR3, the DNA is TGCGCCAGCAGCCAAACTTTCGGTGAAAAACTGTTTTTT. Its translation: CASSQTFGEKLFF.

V and J are TRBV7-2 and TRBJ1-1; no reliable D call. V was cut by 2 bases and J by 3 bases, with 13 bases left in between. From germline, CDR1 is SGHTA and CDR2 FQGNSA. The CDR3 covers 15 residues. Here the CDR3 reads CASSLLREFDTEAFF. The CDR3 nucleotides are TGTGCCAGCAGCTTACTGAGGGAGTTTGACACTGAAGCTTTCTTT.

This rearrangement joins TRBV5-4 to TRBJ1-1; 7 nucleotides match TRBD1. Germline CDR1 and CDR2: SGHNT and YYREEE (reference sequence). With 4 bases clipped from V and 5 bases from J, the junction kept 5 bases outside the gene matches. The length of the CDR3 is 13 residues. The CDR3, as DNA: TGTGCCAGCAGCGAGTACAGGGGTACTGAAGCTTTCTTT. As protein: CASSEYRGTEAFF.

The rearrangement joins TRBV7-9 to TRBJ2-6, with D perhaps matching TRBD2 (5 bases). CDR1 is SEHNR, CDR2 FQNEAQ, per germline (reference sequence). The CDR3 contains 15 residues. The ends were cut back, 3 bases at V and 0 bases at J, with 6 bases in the middle. CDR3 sequence reads: CASSFEGSGANVLTF. CDR3 DNA: TGTGCCAGCAGCTTTGAGGGCTCTGGGGCCAACGTCCTGACTTTC.

The V gene is TRBV7-9, the J gene TRBJ2-1, with D perhaps TRBD2 (5 bases). V lost 6 bases and J 10 bases, leaving 19 bases between the germline ends. This CDR3 contains 14 residues. Germline assignment: CDR1 SEHNR and CDR2 FQNEAQ (reference sequence). CDR3: CASSEALDEGEQFF. Written as DNA, the CDR3 is TGTGCCAGCAGTGAAGCCTTAGATGAGGGAGAGCAGTTCTTC. The full variable domain, in which reference TRBV7-9 and TRBJ2-1 provide the parts outside the CDR3, is DTGVSQNPRHKITKRGQNVTFRCDPISEHNRLYWYRQTLGQGPEFLTYFQNEAQLEKSRLLSDRFSAERPKGSFSTLEIQRTEQGDSAMYLCASSEALDEGEQFFGPGTRLTVL.